This T cell receptor (beta chain) was captured by sequencing in a study of CD8+ T cells in alopecia areata. Overall study context: The drug, oral tofacitinib, was given to treated patients at 5 to 10 mg twice daily.

As part of sample collection, lesional scalp punch biopsies and peripheral blood were taken from alopecia areata patients. Following RNA extraction, reverse transcription yielded cDNA that acted as the sequencing template. Libraries were prepared by immunoSEQ multiplex PCR; TCRdb keeps only in-frame clonotypes and omits some of them. Found here are roughly 200,000 clones, more than 60% of them singletons; the top ten hold 1.7%. Notes on this clone: Its antigen is undetermined.

Study-wide findings and caveats: Lesional scalp displayed greater clonality than normal scalp, most notably in alopecia totalis/universalis. Scalp sequencing also captures normal skin's resident alphabeta T cells.

The V end lost 6 bases, the J end lost 5 bases, and 10 bases lay between the germline ends. Germline CDR1 SNHLY, CDR2 FYNNEI. CDR3 length equals 12 residues. The sequenced sample was CD4+ T cells sorted from blood, obtained at week 0. The clonotype originates from a human donor with alopecia areata. The chain carries TRBV2 and TRBJ2-5; D perhaps matches TRBD2 (6 bases). CDR3 coding DNA: TGTGCCAGCAGGGTGACTAGGGAGACCCAGTACTTC. It specifies CASRVTRETQYF.